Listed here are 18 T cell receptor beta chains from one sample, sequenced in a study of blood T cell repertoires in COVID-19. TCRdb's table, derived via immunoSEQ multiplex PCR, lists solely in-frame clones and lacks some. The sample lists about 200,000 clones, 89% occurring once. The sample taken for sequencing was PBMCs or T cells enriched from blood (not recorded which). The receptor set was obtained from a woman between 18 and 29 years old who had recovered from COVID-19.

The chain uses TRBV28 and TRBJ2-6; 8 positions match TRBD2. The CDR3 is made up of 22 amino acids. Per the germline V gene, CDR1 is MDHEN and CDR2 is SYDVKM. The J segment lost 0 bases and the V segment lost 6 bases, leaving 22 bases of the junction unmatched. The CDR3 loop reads CASSLIGPVLRGASSGANVLTF. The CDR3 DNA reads TGTGCCAGCAGCTTAATTGGCCCCGTCTTGCGGGGGGCTAGCTCTGGGGCCAACGTCCTGACTTTC.

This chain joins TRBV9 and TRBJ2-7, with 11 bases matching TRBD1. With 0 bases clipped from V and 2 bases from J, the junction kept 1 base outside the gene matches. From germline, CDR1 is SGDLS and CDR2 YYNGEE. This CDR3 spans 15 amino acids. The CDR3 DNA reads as TGTGCCAGCAGCGTAGAGGGACAGGGGGCCTACGAGCAGTACTTC. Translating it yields CASSVEGQGAYEQYF.

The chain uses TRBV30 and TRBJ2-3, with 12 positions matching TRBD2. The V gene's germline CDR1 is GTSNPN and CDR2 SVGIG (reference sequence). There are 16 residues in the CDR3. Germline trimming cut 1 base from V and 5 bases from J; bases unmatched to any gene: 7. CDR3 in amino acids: CAWSAGGLAGKDTQYF. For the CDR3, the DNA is TGTGCCTGGAGTGCGGGTGGACTAGCGGGGAAAGATACGCAGTATTTT.

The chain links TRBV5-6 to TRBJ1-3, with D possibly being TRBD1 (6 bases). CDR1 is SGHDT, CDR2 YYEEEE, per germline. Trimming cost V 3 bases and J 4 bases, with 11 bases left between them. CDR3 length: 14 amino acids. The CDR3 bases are TGTGCCAGCAGCTCAATAGGGACAGGAAACACCATATATTTT. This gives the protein CASSSIGTGNTIYF.

CDR3 residues: CASSIDRGGYSNQPQHF. CDR3 bases: TGTGCCAGTAGTATAGATCGGGGGGGCTATAGCAATCAGCCCCAGCATTTT. The rearrangement uses TRBV19 and TRBJ1-5; tentatively, D is TRBD1 (6 bases). The CDR3 covers 17 residues. Germline-derived CDR1 and CDR2 are LNHDA and SQIVND (reference sequence). V was shortened by 0 bases and J by 0 bases, with 12 bases between the two germline ends.

CDR3 amino acids: CASSGLQGKAFF. CDR3 bases: TGTGCCAGCAGCGGGCTACAGGGGAAAGCTTTCTTT. The V and J genes are TRBV9 and TRBJ1-1; 7 bases line up with TRBD1. The CDR3 sequence is 12 residues long. From germline, CDR1 is SGDLS and CDR2 YYNGEE. The junction had 5 bases not matched to a gene; V was cut back by 3 bases and J by 9 bases.

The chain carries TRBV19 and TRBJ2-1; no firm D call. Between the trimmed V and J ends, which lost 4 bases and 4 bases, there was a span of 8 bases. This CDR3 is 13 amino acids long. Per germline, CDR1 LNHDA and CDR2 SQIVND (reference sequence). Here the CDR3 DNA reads TGTGCCAGTAGTACGACAACTTACAATGAGCAGTTCTTC. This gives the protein CASSTTTYNEQFF.

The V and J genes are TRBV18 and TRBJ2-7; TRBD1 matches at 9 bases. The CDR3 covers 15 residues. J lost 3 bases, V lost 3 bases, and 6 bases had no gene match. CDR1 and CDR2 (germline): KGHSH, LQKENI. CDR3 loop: CASSPGTGSRYEQYF. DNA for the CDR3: TGTGCCAGCTCACCCGGGACAGGGTCTCGCTACGAGCAGTACTTC.

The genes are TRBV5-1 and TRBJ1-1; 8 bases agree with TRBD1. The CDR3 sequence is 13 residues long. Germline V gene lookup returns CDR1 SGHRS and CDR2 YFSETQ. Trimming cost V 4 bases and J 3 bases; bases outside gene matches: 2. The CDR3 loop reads CASSMDRDTEAFF. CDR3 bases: TGCGCCAGCAGCATGGACAGGGACACTGAAGCTTTCTTT.

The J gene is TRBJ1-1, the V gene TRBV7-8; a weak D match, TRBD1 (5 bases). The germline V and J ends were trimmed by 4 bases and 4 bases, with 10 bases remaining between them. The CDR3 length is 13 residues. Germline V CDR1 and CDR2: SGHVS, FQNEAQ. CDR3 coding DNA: TGTGCCAGCAGCTCATCAGGGATCACTGAAGCTTTCTTT. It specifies CASSSSGITEAFF.

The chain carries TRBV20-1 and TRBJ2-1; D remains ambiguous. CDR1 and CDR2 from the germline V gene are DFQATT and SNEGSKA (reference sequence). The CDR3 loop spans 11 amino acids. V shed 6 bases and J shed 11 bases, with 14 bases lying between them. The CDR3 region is CSATNPAQQFF. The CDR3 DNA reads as TGCAGTGCAACTAACCCAGCGCAGCAGTTCTTC.

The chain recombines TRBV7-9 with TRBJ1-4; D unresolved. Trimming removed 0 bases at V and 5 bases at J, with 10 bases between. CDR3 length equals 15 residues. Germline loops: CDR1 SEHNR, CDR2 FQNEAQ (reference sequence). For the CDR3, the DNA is TGTGCCAGCAGCTTAGCGGGCCAGGCCAATGAAAAACTGTTTTTT. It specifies CASSLAGQANEKLFF. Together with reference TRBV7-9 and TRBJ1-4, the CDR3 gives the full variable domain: DTGVSQNPRHKITKRGQNVTFRCDPISEHNRLYWYRQTLGQGPEFLTYFQNEAQLEKSRLLSDRFSAERPKGSFSTLEIQRTEQGDSAMYLCASSLAGQANEKLFFGSGTQLSVL.

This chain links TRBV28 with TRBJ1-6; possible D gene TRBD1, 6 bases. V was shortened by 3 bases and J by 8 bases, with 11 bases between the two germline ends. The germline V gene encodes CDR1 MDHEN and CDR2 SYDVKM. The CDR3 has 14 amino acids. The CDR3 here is CASSLNREDSPLHF. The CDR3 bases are TGTGCCAGCAGTTTGAACAGGGAAGATTCACCCCTCCACTTT.

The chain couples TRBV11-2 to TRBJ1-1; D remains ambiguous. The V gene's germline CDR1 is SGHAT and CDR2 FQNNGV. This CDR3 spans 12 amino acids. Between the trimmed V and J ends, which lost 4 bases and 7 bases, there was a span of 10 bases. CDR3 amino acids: CASSSAEIEAFF. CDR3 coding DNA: TGTGCCAGCAGCTCCGCGGAGATTGAAGCTTTCTTT.

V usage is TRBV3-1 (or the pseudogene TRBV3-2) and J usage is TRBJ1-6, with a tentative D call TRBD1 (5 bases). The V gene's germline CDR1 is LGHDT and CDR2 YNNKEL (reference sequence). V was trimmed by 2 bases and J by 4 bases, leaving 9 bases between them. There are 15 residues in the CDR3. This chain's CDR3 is CASSQRTRYNSPLHF. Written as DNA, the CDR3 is TGTGCCAGCAGCCAACGGACACGGTATAATTCACCCCTCCACTTT.

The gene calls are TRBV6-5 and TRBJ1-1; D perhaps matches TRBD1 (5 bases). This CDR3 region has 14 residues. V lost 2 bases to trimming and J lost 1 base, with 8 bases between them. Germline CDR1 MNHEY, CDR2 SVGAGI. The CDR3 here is CASSYQGPNTEAFF. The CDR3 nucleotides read TGTGCCAGCAGTTACCAGGGCCCGAACACTGAAGCTTTCTTT.

The CDR3, as DNA: TGTGCCAGTAGTCCCGGCGGCAAGACGGGGGGCTACACCTTC. It codes for CASSPGGKTGGYTF. This chain links TRBV19 with TRBJ1-2; D is ambiguous. V lost 5 bases and J 8 bases, leaving 18 bases between the germline ends. The CDR3 contains 14 residues. In germline, CDR1 is LNHDA, CDR2 SQIVND (reference sequence).

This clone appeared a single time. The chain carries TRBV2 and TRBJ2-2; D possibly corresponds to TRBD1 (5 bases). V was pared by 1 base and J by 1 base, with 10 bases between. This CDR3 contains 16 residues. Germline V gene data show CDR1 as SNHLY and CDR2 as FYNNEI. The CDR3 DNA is TGTGCCAGCAGTGAAGGGACAACAAGGAACACCGGGGAGCTGTTTTTT. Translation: CASSEGTTRNTGELFF. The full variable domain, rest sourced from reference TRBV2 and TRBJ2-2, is EPEVTQTPSHQVTQMGQEVILRCVPISNHLYFYWYRQILGQKVEFLVSFYNNEISEKSEIFDDQFSVERPDGSNFTLKIRSTKLEDSAMYFCASSEGTTRNTGELFFGEGSRLTVL.